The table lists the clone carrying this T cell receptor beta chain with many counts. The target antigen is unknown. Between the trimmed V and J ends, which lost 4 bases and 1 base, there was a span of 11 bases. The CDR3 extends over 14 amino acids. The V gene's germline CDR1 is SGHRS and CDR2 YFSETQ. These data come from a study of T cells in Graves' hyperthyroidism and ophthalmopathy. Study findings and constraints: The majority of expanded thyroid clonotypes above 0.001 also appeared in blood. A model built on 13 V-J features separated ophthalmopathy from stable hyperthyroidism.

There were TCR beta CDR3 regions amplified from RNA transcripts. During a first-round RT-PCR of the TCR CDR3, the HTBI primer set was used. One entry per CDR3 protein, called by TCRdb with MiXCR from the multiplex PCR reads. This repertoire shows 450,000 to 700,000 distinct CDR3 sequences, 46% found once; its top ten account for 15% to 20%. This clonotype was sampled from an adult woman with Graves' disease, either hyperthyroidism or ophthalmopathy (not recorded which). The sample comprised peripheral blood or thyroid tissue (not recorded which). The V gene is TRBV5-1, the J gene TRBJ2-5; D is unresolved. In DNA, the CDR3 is TGCGCCAGCAGCCCCGGGCCAACCCAAGAGACCCAGTACTTC. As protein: CASSPGPTQETQYF.